This T cell receptor beta chain was sequenced for a study of blood T cell repertoires in COVID-19. All enrollees were about 18 to 89 years old and from fewer than 30 US areas. Only in-frame clones appear in the TCRdb table, and some are missing; sequencing was by immunoSEQ multiplex PCR. The sample has 170,000 or so clones; less than 90% are singletons. Material: PBMCs or T cells enriched from blood (not recorded which). The clonotype comes from a woman between 45 and 65 years old who had recovered from COVID-19.

CDR3 DNA sequence: TGTGCCAGCAGCCTCTACAGAAACGAGCAGTACTTC. Amino acids: CASSLYRNEQYF. J is TRBJ2-7 and V is TRBV7-2; D is undetermined. The V and J ends lost 5 bases and 5 bases respectively, with 10 bases between them. The CDR3 covers 12 residues. The germline CDR1 and CDR2 sequences are SGHTA and FQGNSA. The whole variable domain, filled in from reference TRBV7-2 and TRBJ2-7, reads GAGVSQSPSNKVTEKGKDVELRCDPISGHTALYWYRQSLGQGLEFLIYFQGNSAPDKSGLPSDRFSAERTGGSVSTLTIQRTQQEDSAVYLCASSLYRNEQYFGPGTRLTVT.